This TCR beta chain derives from a study of cytomegalovirus exposure and HLA in healthy donors. Vbeta (60) and Jbeta (13) primers were used in the PCR. Profiling relied on immunoSEQ multiplex PCR, and the TCRdb table lists in-frame clones only, not all of them. The sample holds approximately 130,000 clones, around 83% seen once. Trimming left V 1 base short and J 6 bases short, with 9 bases between. The CDR3 consists of 14 residues. Germline V CDR1 and CDR2: SNHLY, FYNNEI. Material for sequencing was PBMCs. The sequence derives from a girl between 2 and 10 years old in good health and CMV-seronegative. This rearrangement joins TRBV2 to TRBJ2-2; D is uncertain. In DNA form, the CDR3 reads TGTGCCAGCAGTGAAGAAGCCTCGGCCGGGGAGCTGTTTTTT. Translated: CASSEEASAGELFF.